These 9 T cell receptor beta chains were sequenced from one sample in a study of technical replicates of blood from a few donors. TCRdb's table, derived via immunoSEQ multiplex PCR, lists solely in-frame clones and lacks some. The table shows 95,000 to 100,000 clones, with over 95% occurring only once. Source material: T cells isolated from PBMCs. The receptor set was obtained from a human donor in good health.

V and J are TRBV30 and TRBJ2-7, with D perhaps assigned TRBD1 or TRBD2 (6 bases each). Trimming stripped 8 bases from V and 2 bases from J, with 13 bases between. The CDR3 has 12 residues. Germline-derived CDR1 and CDR2 are GTSNPN and SVGIG (reference sequence). The CDR3 is CAGSGGPYEQYF. In DNA, the CDR3 is TGTGCCGGTAGTGGGGGGCCCTACGAGCAGTACTTC.

This clone was seen just once. This sequence joins TRBV9 and TRBJ2-3; TRBD2 might be the D (6 bases). CDR3 length: 16 amino acids. Germline loops: CDR1 SGDLS, CDR2 YYNGEE. V gave up 0 bases and J gave up 2 bases, with 13 bases separating them. The CDR3 bases are TGTGCCAGCAGCGTAGGGGCTAGCGCACCCACAGATACGCAGTATTTT. Translating gives CASSVGASAPTDTQYF.

CDR3 DNA: TGTGCCTGGAGGGAGGACGGTATCCATCAGCCCCAGCATTTT. Its translation is CAWREDGIHQPQHF. This chain joins TRBV30 and TRBJ1-5; D ambiguous. Germline V gene lookup returns CDR1 GTSNPN and CDR2 SVGIG (reference sequence). The CDR3 consists of 14 residues. V was shortened by 3 bases and J by 5 bases, with 14 bases between the two germline ends.

This clone appeared a few times. This rearrangement joins TRBV19 to TRBJ2-3; TRBD1 might be the D (6 bases). In germline, CDR1 is LNHDA, CDR2 SQIVND (reference sequence). The CDR3 spans 15 residues. V was shortened by 2 bases and J by 6 bases, with 15 bases between the two germline ends. CDR3 coding DNA: TGTGCCAGTAGTATAAATCAGGGGCGGAGGGATACGCAGTATTTT. Translated, it gives CASSINQGRRDTQYF.

The chain employs TRBV6-4 and TRBJ2-1; a weak D match, TRBD1 (6 bases). CDR1 MRHNA and CDR2 SNTAGT come from the germline V gene. The CDR3 has 16 residues. The V and J ends lost 5 bases and 0 bases respectively, with 14 bases between them. The CDR3 loop reads CASSYRDSASYNEQFF. Here the CDR3 DNA reads TGTGCCAGCAGTTACAGGGATTCCGCCTCCTACAATGAGCAGTTCTTC.

This sequence joins TRBV28 and TRBJ2-5; D may be TRBD1 (5 bases). V was shortened by 4 bases and J by 1 base, with 16 bases between the two germline ends. Per the germline V gene, CDR1 is MDHEN and CDR2 is SYDVKM. The CDR3 is 16 amino acids. CDR3 loop: CASSSTGPPIQETQYF. The CDR3 nucleotides are TGTGCCAGCAGTTCTACAGGCCCCCCCATCCAAGAGACCCAGTACTTC. The full variable domain, its missing parts supplied by reference TRBV28 and TRBJ2-5, is DVKVTQSSRYLVKRTGEKVFLECVQDMDHENMFWYRQDPGLGLRLIYFSYDVKMKEKGDIPEGYSVSREKKERFSLILESASTNQTSMYLCASSSTGPPIQETQYFGPGTRLLVL.

The chain recombines TRBV11-3 with TRBJ2-1, with D possibly being TRBD1 (7 bases). Germline CDR1 reads SGHNT; CDR2 reads YENEEA. With 2 bases removed from V and 5 bases from J, the gap between germline ends came to 13 bases. The CDR3 sequence is 15 residues long. The CDR3 region is CASSLRGTANNEQFF. The CDR3 coding sequence is TGTGCCAGCAGCTTACGCGGGACAGCAAACAATGAGCAGTTCTTC.

The chain couples TRBV15 to TRBJ1-5, with D uncertain. CDR1 is LNHNV and CDR2 is YYDKDF in the germline V gene (reference sequence). CDR3 length: 13 amino acids. The V end lost 5 bases, the J end lost 0 bases, and 5 bases lay between the germline ends. The CDR3 protein is CATSLYSNQPQHF. In nucleotides, the CDR3 is TGTGCCACCAGCTTGTATAGCAATCAGCCCCAGCATTTT. The entire variable domain, with the rest obtained from reference TRBV15 and TRBJ1-5, is as follows: DAMVIQNPRYQVTQFGKPVTLSCSQTLNHNVMYWYQQKSSQAPKLLFHYYDKDFNNEADTPDNFQSRRPNTSFCFLDIRSPGLGDTAMYLCATSLYSNQPQHFGDGTRLSIL.

The genes are TRBV30 and TRBJ1-6, with D unresolved. The CDR3 totals 14 residues. CDR1 and CDR2 (germline): GTSNPN, SVGIG (reference sequence). V was cut by 0 bases and J by 10 bases, with 13 bases left in between. CDR3 DNA: TGTGCCTGGAGTGTTGGACCCACGGGATCACCCCTCCACTTT. Amino acids: CAWSVGPTGSPLHF.